Below, 24 T cell receptor beta chains from the same sample are listed, as sequenced in a study of blood T cell repertoires in COVID-19. This table comes from immunoSEQ multiplex PCR, and its TCRdb copy is limited to in-frame clones, with some not included. The sample holds around 50,000 clones; under 90% are singletons and the top ten take under 5%. Sequencing input: peripheral blood. The source is a man aged 35-49 years with active COVID-19.

This sequence joins TRBV5-5 and TRBJ2-4, with D possibly TRBD1 on 6 matching bases. Germline V gene data show CDR1 as SGHKS and CDR2 as YYEKEE (reference sequence). The CDR3 has 15 residues. Trimming removed 2 bases from V and 6 bases from J, with 15 bases in between. This chain's CDR3 is CASSFLKDRPNIQYF. The CDR3 DNA reads TGTGCCAGCAGCTTTTTAAAGGACAGACCAAACATTCAGTACTTC. The entire variable domain, with the rest obtained from reference TRBV5-5 and TRBJ2-4, is as follows: DAGVTQSPTHLIKTRGQQVTLRCSPISGHKSVSWYQQVLGQGPQFIFQYYEKEERGRGNFPDRFSARQFPNYSSELNVNALLLGDSALYLCASSFLKDRPNIQYFGAGTRLSVL.

The chain recombines TRBV3-1 (or the pseudogene TRBV3-2) with TRBJ2-3, with D uncertain. V shed 4 bases and J shed 6 bases, with 11 bases lying between them. Germline V lookup: CDR1 LGHDT, CDR2 YNNKEL (reference sequence). CDR3 size: 13 residues. The CDR3 spells CASSPAALDTQYF. The CDR3 nucleotides are TGTGCCAGCAGCCCCGCGGCCCTTGATACGCAGTATTTT.

The chain is built from TRBV7-9 and TRBJ2-5; 11 bases align to TRBD2. Germline CDR1 is SEHNR and CDR2 is FQNEAQ (reference sequence). CDR3 length: 16 amino acids. Unmatched junction bases numbered 8, after V lost 3 bases and J lost 5 bases. The CDR3 loop reads CASSFSGTSGGETQYF. CDR3 DNA sequence: TGTGCCAGCAGCTTCTCCGGGACTAGCGGTGGGGAGACCCAGTACTTC.

This clone was detected only once. The chain couples TRBV29-1 to TRBJ2-1; 9 bases line up with TRBD2. Germline V lookup: CDR1 SQVTM, CDR2 ANQGSEA. V shed 4 bases and J 2 bases; nucleotides not matched to a gene: 6. The CDR3 has 15 residues. As DNA, the CDR3 is TGCAGCGTTGGGACTAGCGTGAATACCTACAATGAGCAGTTCTTC. This translates into CSVGTSVNTYNEQFF.

CDR3 loop: CASRVGTGVREKLFF. The CDR3 DNA sequence: TGTGCCAGCAGGGTAGGCACAGGGGTACGAGAAAAACTGTTTTTT. The rearrangement links TRBV7-2 to TRBJ1-4; TRBD1 matches at 7 bases. Losses at the gene ends were 6 bases for V and 8 bases for J; bases not matched to a gene: 12. The germline V gene encodes CDR1 SGHTA and CDR2 FQGNSA. The CDR3 covers 15 residues.

This clone has just one count. This rearrangement joins TRBV7-3 to TRBJ2-1; tentative D call: TRBD2 (7 bases). The length of the CDR3 is 17 residues. V was shortened by 4 bases and J by 4 bases, with 20 bases between the two germline ends. Germline values: CDR1 SGHTA, CDR2 FQGTGA. CDR3 bases: TGTGCCAGCAGCTCCCAAGGGGGGGCCCTCGATTACAATGAGCAGTTCTTC. Amino acids: CASSSQGGALDYNEQFF.

About this clone: The junction and the germline gene differ at one end; a read error may be behind it. CDR3 region: CASSRTGTSGDEQFF. DNA of the CDR3: TGTGCTAGCAGCCGGACCGGGACTAGCGGGGATGAGCAGTTCTTC. The genes are TRBV7-7 and TRBJ2-1, with 13 nucleotides matching TRBD2. Germline CDR1 SSHAT, CDR2 FNYEAQ (reference sequence). The CDR3 is made up of 15 amino acids.

V is TRBV5-4 and J is TRBJ2-3, with TRBD1 identical over 9 bases. CDR1 SGHNT and CDR2 YYREEE come from the germline V gene (reference sequence). Trimming removed 7 bases from V and 2 bases from J; junction bases left unmatched: 8. The CDR3 loop spans 15 amino acids. The CDR3 DNA reads TGTGCCAGCGGTCCCGGGACAGGGAACACAGATACGCAGTATTTT. Translation: CASGPGTGNTDTQYF.

The gene calls are TRBV21-1 and TRBJ2-3; TRBD1, the table's D call, lacks a check against the DNA. TRBV21-1 is shown as a pseudogene. The CDR3 extends over 16 amino acids. The DNA of the CDR3 is TGTGCCAGCAGCAAAGCGAGACAGACCTGCACAGATACGCAGTATTTT. Translation gives CASSKARQTCTDTQYF.

J is TRBJ2-7 and V is TRBV27, with a weak D call TRBD1 (5 bases). Trimming left V 3 bases short and J 6 bases short, with 9 bases between. Germline CDR1 and CDR2: MNHEY and SMNVEV (reference sequence). The CDR3 has 12 residues. CDR3 amino acids: CASSFGRGEQYF. The CDR3, as DNA: TGTGCCAGCAGTTTTGGTAGGGGCGAGCAGTACTTC.

The chain couples TRBV4-1 to TRBJ2-3; D may be TRBD2 (6 bases). The germline V gene has CDR1 MGHRA and CDR2 YSYEKL. The CDR3 runs 17 residues. The germline V and J ends were trimmed by 2 bases and 1 base, with 16 bases remaining between them. Written as DNA, the CDR3 is TGCGCCAGCAGCCAATCCTACTTAGCGGCGCGCACAGATACGCAGTATTTT. It encodes CASSQSYLAARTDTQYF.

The chain joins TRBV19 to TRBJ2-7; 9 nucleotides align to TRBD2. CDR1 and CDR2 (germline): LNHDA, SQIVND (reference sequence). V gave up 3 bases and J gave up 0 bases; unmatched junction bases: 3. The CDR3 sequence is 15 residues long. CDR3 sequence: CASSMTSGYSYEQYF. The CDR3 nucleotides read TGTGCCAGTAGTATGACTAGCGGCTACTCCTACGAGCAGTACTTC.

The chain joins TRBV7-3 to TRBJ1-1; 7 bases agree with TRBD1. CDR3 length: 14 amino acids. Germline CDR1 and CDR2: SGHTA and FQGTGA. V lost 5 bases and J lost 1; bases outside the gene matches: 4. DNA for the CDR3: TGTGCCAGCAGCCAAGGGGGCGCGAACACTGAAGCTTTCTTT. Its protein is CASSQGGANTEAFF.

This sequence joins TRBV19 and TRBJ1-1; D ambiguous. This CDR3 comprises 15 residues. In germline, CDR1 is LNHDA, CDR2 SQIVND (reference sequence). V was cut by 3 bases and J by 1 base, with 12 bases left in between. In DNA, the CDR3 is TGTGCCAGTAGTATCGGATCCCTAGCGAACACTGAAGCTTTCTTT. Translating it yields CASSIGSLANTEAFF.

The V and J genes are TRBV6-2 or TRBV6-3 and TRBJ2-1, with TRBD1 matching over 7 bases. J lost 5 bases, V lost 2 bases, and 6 bases had no gene match. Germline V lookup: CDR1 MNHEY, CDR2 SVGEGT. This CDR3 spans 15 amino acids. Here the CDR3 reads CASSYTDRSNNEQFF. The CDR3 nucleotides are TGTGCCAGCAGTTACACGGACAGGAGCAACAATGAGCAGTTCTTC.

The chain has TRBV3-1 (or the pseudogene TRBV3-2) and TRBJ1-2, with 9 bases lining up with TRBD1. The germline gives CDR1 LGHDT, CDR2 YNNKEL (reference sequence). The CDR3 contains 16 residues. With V trimmed by 4 bases and J by 0 bases, 6 bases remained unmatched. The CDR3 spells CASSLRRDRANYGYTF. The CDR3 nucleotides read TGTGCCAGCAGCCTCCGAAGGGACAGGGCTAACTATGGCTACACCTTC.

The chain is built from TRBV4-1 and TRBJ1-5; D unresolved. CDR1 MGHRA and CDR2 YSYEKL come from the germline V gene. The CDR3 covers 15 residues. Trimming pared 0 bases from V and 2 bases from J, leaving 8 bases between. The CDR3: CASSQEVAGNQPQHF. Here the CDR3 DNA reads TGCGCCAGCAGCCAAGAGGTGGCAGGCAATCAGCCCCAGCATTTT.

This chain links TRBV19 with TRBJ1-2; no definite D call. Trimming removed 7 bases from V and 4 bases from J, with 16 bases in between. The CDR3 consists of 14 residues. Germline V gene sequence: CDR1 LNHDA, CDR2 SQIVND (reference sequence). The CDR3 protein is CASTPALGSYGYTF. CDR3 DNA sequence: TGTGCCAGTACCCCCGCCCTGGGCTCCTATGGCTACACCTTC.

This chain links TRBV19 with TRBJ1-4; 11 positions agree with TRBD1. CDR1 is LNHDA and CDR2 is SQIVND in the germline V gene (reference sequence). The CDR3 sequence is 15 residues long. The J segment lost 0 bases and the V segment lost 6 bases, leaving 0 bases of the junction unmatched. The CDR3 here is CASRGQGATNEKLFF. The CDR3 DNA follows: TGTGCCAGTAGGGGACAGGGGGCAACTAATGAAAAACTGTTTTTT.

The genes are TRBV19 and TRBJ2-1; 9 bases are shared with TRBD2. Germline CDR1 is LNHDA and CDR2 is SQIVND (reference sequence). The CDR3 loop spans 15 amino acids. The ends lost 5 bases at V and 6 bases at J; junction bases unmatched: 8. This CDR3 reads CASSVSGRLFNEQFF. CDR3 in DNA: TGTGCCAGTAGTGTAAGCGGGAGGCTCTTCAATGAGCAGTTCTTC.

This clone was counted once. This chain links TRBV9 with TRBJ1-5, with 8 bases that match TRBD1. The germline V gene encodes CDR1 SGDLS and CDR2 YYNGEE. The V segment lost 3 bases and the J segment 6 bases; nucleotides outside the gene matches: 8. The CDR3 runs to 15 residues. CDR3 sequence: CASSADGQGSQPQHF. CDR3 nucleotides: TGTGCCAGCAGCGCCGACGGACAGGGCAGTCAGCCCCAGCATTTT.

The rearrangement joins TRBV28 to TRBJ2-7; TRBD1 matches 9 bases. Germline values: CDR1 MDHEN, CDR2 SYDVKM. V lost 6 bases, J lost 4 bases, and 7 bases stayed unmatched. This CDR3 comprises 14 residues. CDR3 region: CASRGQGKRYEQYF. The CDR3 nucleotides read TGTGCCAGCAGAGGACAGGGGAAGAGGTACGAGCAGTACTTC.

The rearrangement joins TRBV27 to TRBJ1-1; D perhaps matches TRBD1 (6 bases). The CDR3 totals 14 residues. The germline V and J ends were trimmed by 7 bases and 1 base, with 13 bases remaining between them. Germline V gene data show CDR1 as MNHEY and CDR2 as SMNVEV (reference sequence). The DNA of the CDR3 is TGTGCCAGCACCCAAGGGGGACAGAACACTGAAGCTTTCTTT. Its translation: CASTQGGQNTEAFF.

This clone was detected once. The gene calls are TRBV19 and TRBJ1-1, with 9 positions matching TRBD1. This CDR3 has 14 amino acids. The germline V gene encodes CDR1 LNHDA and CDR2 SQIVND (reference sequence). The V and J ends lost 3 bases and 7 bases, in that order; junction bases with no gene match: 6. The CDR3 sequence is CASSIGTGRIEAFF. The CDR3 nucleotides are TGTGCCAGTAGTATTGGGACAGGGAGGATTGAAGCTTTCTTT.